The next 20 T cell receptor beta chains were all read from a single sample in a study of T cells after posttransplantation cyclophosphamide. Clones were read by immunoSEQ multiplex PCR, and TCRdb kept only the in-frame ones, dropping some. The profile covers about 12,000 clones, none occurring a single time. Treatment was busulfan-fludarabine conditioning, a marrow graft, and cyclophosphamide on days +3 and +4. The material was PBMCs, obtained after allogeneic stem cell transplant with posttransplant cyclophosphamide. These receptor sequences come from a female patient aged 40-50 years who received an allogeneic stem cell transplant from an unrelated donor, was CMV-positive, and had acute GVHD only. The graft donor may account for some of the T cells.

The genes are TRBV28 and TRBJ1-4; perhaps TRBD1 as D (6 bases). The CDR3 sequence is 13 residues long. V was trimmed by 8 bases and J by 10 bases, leaving 17 bases between them. Germline V gene sequence: CDR1 MDHEN, CDR2 SYDVKM. This chain's CDR3 is CASQMGGGGKLFF. CDR3 bases: TGTGCCAGCCAGATGGGGGGGGGCGGAAAACTGTTTTTT.

Ten or more counts support this clone. V gene TRBV27 combines with J gene TRBJ2-7; the match to TRBD1 covers 7 bases. The germline V gene has CDR1 MNHEY and CDR2 SMNVEV (reference sequence). The CDR3 spans 17 residues. Trimming took 5 bases from V and 3 from J; bases not matched to a gene: 16. CDR3 region: CASSTPDRADLLYEQYF. The CDR3 region has the DNA TGTGCCAGCAGTACTCCAGACAGGGCTGACCTACTCTACGAGCAGTACTTC.

In this sample, this clone turned up a few times. V usage is TRBV7-3 and J usage is TRBJ2-3, with 8 bases matching TRBD1. The CDR3 loop spans 14 amino acids. V was clipped by 5 bases and J by 1 base; unmatched bases: 2. Germline CDR1 reads SGHTA; CDR2 reads FQGTGA. CDR3 sequence (DNA): TGTGCCAGCAGCAAGGACAGGGGCACAGATACGCAGTATTTT. This sequence encodes CASSKDRGTDTQYF.

This clone was counted many times. This chain links TRBV9 with TRBJ1-1, with D possibly matching TRBD1 (5 bases). Germline V gene sequence: CDR1 SGDLS, CDR2 YYNGEE. The CDR3 has 13 residues. Trimming pared 0 bases from V and 8 bases from J, leaving 11 bases between. CDR3 in DNA: TGTGCCAGCAGCGTAGGTGGTCGGACAGAAGCTTTCTTT. It codes for CASSVGGRTEAFF.

This clone came up a few times. The chain has TRBV7-9 and TRBJ2-5, with D possibly matching TRBD2 (5 bases). The CDR3 sequence is 14 residues long. Trimming removed 0 bases at V and 11 bases at J, with 16 bases between. Germline V CDR1 and CDR2: SEHNR, FQNEAQ (reference sequence). The CDR3 sequence is CASSLALGAKEQYF. CDR3 bases: TGTGCCAGCAGCTTAGCGTTGGGAGCGAAGGAGCAGTACTTC.

The rearrangement joins TRBV6-4 to TRBJ1-1; 11 positions match TRBD1. V gave up 6 bases and J gave up 8 bases; unmatched junction bases: 2. Germline CDR1 is MRHNA and CDR2 is SNTAGT. The CDR3 extends over 12 amino acids. This CDR3 reads CASRGTGGEAFF. CDR3 coding DNA: TGTGCCAGCAGGGGGACAGGGGGAGAAGCTTTCTTT.

The chain employs TRBV19 and TRBJ2-1; D ambiguous. The CDR3 totals 15 residues. The V gene lost 7 bases and the J gene lost 0 bases, with 13 bases spanning the gap. Germline assignment: CDR1 LNHDA and CDR2 SQIVND (reference sequence). CDR3 sequence (DNA): TGTGCCAGTACCTCTCTACTTAGCTCCTACAATGAGCAGTTCTTC. This translates into CASTSLLSSYNEQFF.

This clone has a count of ten or more. The chain uses TRBV6-5 and TRBJ2-5; 9 nucleotides line up with TRBD2. V lost 5 bases and J lost 1; bases outside the gene matches: 2. The germline V gene encodes CDR1 MNHEY and CDR2 SVGAGI. This CDR3 is built from 14 residues. This chain's CDR3 is CASSSGGRQETQYF. As DNA, the CDR3 is TGTGCCAGCAGTAGCGGGGGGCGCCAAGAGACCCAGTACTTC.

The sample holds many counts of this clone. This chain joins TRBV18 and TRBJ2-1, with TRBD1 identical over 8 bases. V gave up 2 bases and J gave up 3 bases; unmatched junction bases: 3. CDR3 length: 15 residues. CDR1 and CDR2 from the germline V gene are KGHSH and LQKENI. In DNA form, the CDR3 reads TGTGCCAGCTCACCAACGGGACAGGTCTACAATGAGCAGTTCTTC. Protein: CASSPTGQVYNEQFF.

This clone was recorded many times. The chain joins TRBV7-2 to TRBJ2-7, with 14 bases aligning to TRBD2. This CDR3 region has 16 residues. CDR1 is SGHTA, CDR2 FQGNSA, per germline. Losses at the gene ends were 3 bases for V and 6 bases for J; bases not matched to a gene: 7. The CDR3 DNA reads as TGTGCCAGCAGCTTCTTCGGGACTAGCGGGAGTGGCGAGCAGTACTTC. Translating it yields CASSFFGTSGSGEQYF.

This clone was seen ten or more times. The chain carries TRBV10-3 and TRBJ1-2; D is undetermined. Germline V gene lookup returns CDR1 ENHRY and CDR2 SYGVKD. The CDR3 contains 12 residues. V was trimmed by 11 bases and J by 1 base, leaving 11 bases between them. Here the CDR3 reads CAAFDNNYGYTF. DNA for the CDR3: TGTGCCGCCTTCGACAATAACTATGGCTACACCTTC.

This clone was observed many times. The genes are TRBV5-5 and TRBJ1-1; no reliable D call. Looked up from germline, CDR1 is SGHKS and CDR2 is YYEKEE (reference sequence). V was clipped by 4 bases and J by 8 bases, with 12 bases between them. The CDR3 contains 12 residues. Here the CDR3 DNA reads TGTGCCAGCAGCATGCGTCTACTAGAAGCTTTCTTT. Translated, it gives CASSMRLLEAFF.

This clone was counted many times. The V and J genes are TRBV28 and TRBJ1-1, with no clear D. This CDR3 is 12 amino acids long. The germline V gene encodes CDR1 MDHEN and CDR2 SYDVKM. Between the trimmed V and J ends, which lost 4 bases and 7 bases, there was a span of 10 bases. CDR3 sequence reads: CASSSRSLEAFF. The CDR3 nucleotides are TGTGCCAGCAGTTCTCGGAGTCTTGAAGCTTTCTTT.

This clone has at least ten counts. The chain employs TRBV7-9 and TRBJ1-1; 10 bases are shared with TRBD1. The CDR3 contains 17 residues. The V gene's germline CDR1 is SEHNR and CDR2 FQNEAQ (reference sequence). The V and J ends lost 5 bases and 5 bases, in that order; junction bases with no gene match: 14. CDR3 in amino acids: CASSPTRQGARGTEAFF. CDR3 nucleotides: TGTGCCAGCAGCCCGACCCGACAGGGGGCAAGGGGAACTGAAGCTTTCTTT.

This clone appeared a few times. V gene TRBV5-1 combines with J gene TRBJ1-4; 7 positions match TRBD1. The CDR3 runs to 16 residues. V shed 3 bases, J shed 1 base, and the junction held 6 bases outside the gene matches. Germline V gene sequence: CDR1 SGHRS, CDR2 YFSETQ. The CDR3 is CASSSRQGGTNEKLFF. Written as DNA, the CDR3 is TGCGCCAGCAGCTCCCGACAGGGAGGAACTAATGAAAAACTGTTTTTT.

This clone has a handful of counts. This rearrangement joins TRBV29-1 to TRBJ2-1; D might be TRBD1 (6 bases). The V gene's germline CDR1 is SQVTM and CDR2 ANQGSEA. The V gene lost 3 bases and the J gene lost 9 bases, with 15 bases spanning the gap. CDR3 length equals 13 residues. In DNA, the CDR3 is TGCAGCGTTGATTCTAAGACAGGTGTTGAGCAGTTCTTC. It yields the protein CSVDSKTGVEQFF.

Only a few counts were recorded for this clone. The rearrangement links TRBV7-4 to TRBJ2-3; TRBD1 is a possible D gene (6 bases). With 4 bases removed from V and 6 bases from J, the gap between germline ends came to 20 bases. The CDR3 runs 16 residues. Germline V CDR1 and CDR2: SGHVT, SQSDAQ. DNA of the CDR3: TGTGCCAGCAGCTCCAGGACAGAGACCACCCGGGATACGCAGTATTTT. It translates to CASSSRTETTRDTQYF.

Only a few counts were recorded for this clone. The chain joins TRBV28 to TRBJ1-2; 8 positions match TRBD1. The CDR3 consists of 18 residues. CDR1 and CDR2 (germline): MDHEN, SYDVKM. The J segment lost 5 bases and the V segment lost 6 bases, leaving 20 bases of the junction unmatched. The CDR3, as DNA: TGTGCCAGCAGACAAAAAACCCGTGCCAGGGGGCCTGAATATGGCTACACCTTC. This encodes CASRQKTRARGPEYGYTF.

This clone was seen repeatedly, ten times or more. The chain uses TRBV7-6 and TRBJ1-5, with TRBD1 matching 8 bases. Germline trimming cut 5 bases from V and 6 bases from J; bases unmatched to any gene: 6. Germline V gives CDR1 SGHVS, CDR2 FNYEAQ. The CDR3 runs to 14 residues. The CDR3 nucleotides read TGTGCCAGCAGCCTAACAGGGGGTGGTCAGCCCCAGCATTTT. Translation gives CASSLTGGGQPQHF.

This clone was detected ten times or more. V gene TRBV6-1 combines with J gene TRBJ2-7; TRBD1 is a possible D gene (5 bases). Trimming took 6 bases from V and 2 from J, leaving 11 bases between them. Germline V gene lookup returns CDR1 MNHNS and CDR2 SASEGT. The length of the CDR3 is 13 residues. The CDR3 sequence: CASRPTVTYEQYV. CDR3 in DNA: TGTGCCAGCAGACCGACAGTAACCTACGAGCAGTACGTC.